These 17 T cell receptor beta chains share one sample of origin, sequenced in a study of cytotoxic CD8 clonotypes in ibrutinib-treated CLL. Assay used: immunoSEQ multiplex PCR; TCRdb lists only in-frame clones, some missing. The sample lists under 150,000 clones; around 93% were seen once. Source: PBMCs, taken after 12 months of ibrutinib treatment. Every receptor here comes from a human donor with chronic lymphocytic leukemia.

This chain connects TRBV28 to TRBJ1-2; weak D call: TRBD1 (6 bases). Germline values: CDR1 MDHEN, CDR2 SYDVKM. The CDR3 extends over 14 amino acids. V lost 4 bases and J 4 bases, leaving 13 bases between the germline ends. The CDR3 coding sequence is TGTGCCAGCAGTTCCCGGGACACTAGCTATGGCTACACCTTC. Protein product: CASSSRDTSYGYTF.

V is TRBV27 and J is TRBJ2-7; 12 bases fit TRBD2. This CDR3 has 15 amino acids. Germline CDR1 is MNHEY and CDR2 is SMNVEV (reference sequence). The trim removed 2 bases at V and 3 bases at J, leaving 2 bases unmatched. The DNA for the CDR3 is TGTGCCAGCAGTTTAAGGACTAGCGGGGTCTACGAGCAGTACTTC. Translation gives CASSLRTSGVYEQYF.

The V call is TRBV29-1, the J call TRBJ1-1; D gene uncertain. There are 11 residues in the CDR3. V was shortened by 4 bases and J by 11 bases, with 14 bases between the two germline ends. CDR1 is SQVTM, CDR2 ANQGSEA, per germline. CDR3 sequence reads: CSVVGLNVAFF. The CDR3 nucleotides read TGCAGCGTTGTGGGCCTGAATGTGGCTTTCTTT.

In this sample, this clone turned up once. The V and J genes are TRBV11-1 and TRBJ2-1; tentative D call: TRBD2 (5 bases). CDR3 length: 15 amino acids. The V end was cut by 6 bases, the J end by 9 bases, with 21 bases between. The germline gives CDR1 SGHAT, CDR2 FQDESV (reference sequence). CDR3 coding DNA: TGTGCCAGCAGAATGAAACTAGTGCAAGGGAGTGAGCAGTTCTTC. This translates into CASRMKLVQGSEQFF.

V and J are TRBV9 and TRBJ2-3; D perhaps matches TRBD2 (6 bases). The CDR3 covers 14 residues. Germline CDR1 reads SGDLS; CDR2 reads YYNGEE. Between the trimmed V and J ends, which lost 1 base and 1 base, there was a span of 7 bases. The chain's CDR3 is CASSVSSGTDTQYF. The CDR3 nucleotides read TGTGCCAGCAGCGTATCTAGCGGCACAGATACGCAGTATTTT.

The chain is built from TRBV7-8 and TRBJ2-1, with D tentatively TRBD2 (5 bases). Trimming took 3 bases from V and 8 from J, leaving 17 bases between them. The CDR3 length is 15 residues. The germline V gene has CDR1 SGHVS and CDR2 FQNEAQ. The CDR3 sequence: CASSFVRAPPHEQFF. CDR3 bases: TGTGCCAGCAGCTTTGTGCGGGCCCCACCACATGAGCAGTTCTTC.

The genes are TRBV19 and TRBJ2-7; 10 bases match TRBD1. Germline V gene sequence: CDR1 LNHDA, CDR2 SQIVND (reference sequence). There are 15 residues in the CDR3. Trimming took 5 bases from V and 5 from J; bases not matched to a gene: 9. The DNA of the CDR3 is TGTGCCAGTAGTCTCAGACAGGGGGCTACGGACGAGCAGTACTTC. Translated, it gives CASSLRQGATDEQYF. The full variable domain, with the rest looked up from reference TRBV19 and TRBJ2-7, is DGGITQSPKYLFRKEGQNVTLSCEQNLNHDAMYWYRQDPGQGLRLIYYSQIVNDFQKGDIAEGYSVSREKKESFPLTVTSAQKNPTAFYLCASSLRQGATDEQYFGPGTRLTVT.

The genes are TRBV28 and TRBJ1-5; 7 nucleotides line up with TRBD1. The CDR3 has 13 residues. With V trimmed by 4 bases and J by 7 bases, 4 bases remained unmatched. CDR1 and CDR2 from the germline V gene are MDHEN and SYDVKM. CDR3 loop: CASSSTGKQPQHF. For the CDR3, the DNA is TGTGCCAGCAGTTCGACAGGGAAGCAGCCCCAGCATTTT.

This chain links TRBV7-2 with TRBJ1-3; D unclear. The V end lost 0 bases, the J end lost 0 bases, and 9 bases lay between the germline ends. CDR1 SGHTA and CDR2 FQGNSA come from the germline V gene. The CDR3 has 16 amino acids. The DNA for the CDR3 is TGTGCCAGCAGCTTAGCGTGGCAGAGCTCTGGAAACACCATATATTTT. Protein sequence: CASSLAWQSSGNTIYF.

The chain joins TRBV9 to TRBJ1-2; 9 bases align to TRBD1. Germline values: CDR1 SGDLS, CDR2 YYNGEE. The V gene end was trimmed by 5 bases and the J gene end by 4 bases; junction bases not matched to a gene: 12. This CDR3 is 16 amino acids long. The CDR3 loop is CASSHSRDRVFYGYTF. CDR3 DNA sequence: TGTGCCAGCAGTCACTCCCGGGACAGGGTTTTCTATGGCTACACCTTC.

The chain has TRBV13 and TRBJ2-7; D is unresolved. Trimming stripped 4 bases from V and 4 bases from J, with 11 bases between. The CDR3 covers 13 residues. CDR1 and CDR2 from the germline V gene are PRHDT and FYEKMQ (reference sequence). The CDR3 is CASSSSEGYEQYF. DNA for the CDR3: TGTGCCAGCAGCTCCTCGGAAGGTTACGAGCAGTACTTC.

V gene TRBV10-2 combines with J gene TRBJ2-2; 7 bases map to TRBD1. Germline-derived CDR1 and CDR2 are WSHSY and SAAADI. The CDR3 runs to 15 residues. With 6 bases clipped from V and 6 bases from J, the junction kept 10 bases outside the gene matches. The DNA for the CDR3 is TGCGCCAGCAGCTACGACAGGGTGGTTGCCGGGGAGCTGTTTTTT. This translates into CASSYDRVVAGELFF.

The J gene is TRBJ2-1, the V gene TRBV4-3, with 8 nucleotides matching TRBD2. CDR3 length: 15 amino acids. Germline V lookup: CDR1 LGHNA, CDR2 YSLEER. V dropped 1 base and J dropped 4; count of bases not matched to a gene: 3. Here the CDR3 DNA reads TGCGCCAGCAGCCAAGTACCGGGAGGGTACAATGAGCAGTTCTTC. Translating gives CASSQVPGGYNEQFF.

CDR3: CASSLVAGGNTEAFF. In DNA form, the CDR3 reads TGTGCCAGCAGCTTAGTGGCGGGTGGGAACACTGAAGCTTTCTTT. The rearrangement joins TRBV7-9 to TRBJ1-1; unclear D gene. The CDR3 is 15 amino acids. Germline CDR1 SEHNR, CDR2 FQNEAQ (reference sequence). Trimming left V 1 base short and J 1 base short, with 10 bases between.

The J gene is TRBJ2-3, the V gene TRBV7-6; D is undetermined. The CDR3 has 13 residues. Trimming removed 2 bases from V and 2 bases from J, with 5 bases in between. CDR1 and CDR2 (germline): SGHVS, FNYEAQ. The DNA of the CDR3 is TGTGCCAGCAGCTTAACGCACACAGATACGCAGTATTTT. It is translated as CASSLTHTDTQYF. Complete variable domain (other parts from reference TRBV7-6 and TRBJ2-3): GAGVSQSPRYKVTKRGQDVALRCDPISGHVSLYWYRQALGQGPEFLTYFNYEAQQDKSGLPNDRFSAERPEGSISTLTIQRTEQRDSAMYRCASSLTHTDTQYFGPGTRLTVL.

The chain couples TRBV6-5 to TRBJ2-7; D is unresolved. Germline loops: CDR1 MNHEY, CDR2 SVGAGI. The germline V and J ends were trimmed by 2 bases and 3 bases, with 8 bases remaining between them. The CDR3 consists of 13 residues. CDR3 protein: CASSYAQFYEQYF. For the CDR3, the DNA is TGTGCCAGCAGTTACGCACAGTTCTACGAGCAGTACTTC.

The chain uses TRBV2 and TRBJ1-4; TRBD1 aligns across 7 bases. CDR1 and CDR2 (germline): SNHLY, FYNNEI. V dropped 6 bases and J dropped 4; count of bases not matched to a gene: 2. CDR3 size: 13 residues. The DNA of the CDR3 is TGTGCCAGCAGCGGGACAGATAATGAAAAACTGTTTTTT. Encoded protein: CASSGTDNEKLFF.